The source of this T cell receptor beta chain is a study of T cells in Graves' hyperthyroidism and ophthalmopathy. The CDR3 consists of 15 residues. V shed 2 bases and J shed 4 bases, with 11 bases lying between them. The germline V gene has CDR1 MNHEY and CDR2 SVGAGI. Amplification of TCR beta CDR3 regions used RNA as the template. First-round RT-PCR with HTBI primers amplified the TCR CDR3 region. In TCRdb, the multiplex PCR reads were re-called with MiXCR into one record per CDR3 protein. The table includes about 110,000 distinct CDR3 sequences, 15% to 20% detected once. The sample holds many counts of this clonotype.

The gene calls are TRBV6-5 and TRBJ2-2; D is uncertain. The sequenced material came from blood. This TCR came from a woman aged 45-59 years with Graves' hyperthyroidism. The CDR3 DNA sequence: TGTGCCAGCAGTTACGTGGGGTTAAGCACCGGGGAGCTGTTTTTT. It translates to CASSYVGLSTGELFF.